The 20 T cell receptor beta chains below come from one sample, sequenced in a study of T cells expressing NK-cell markers. From its re-call of the 5' RACE reads, TCRdb lists each CDR3 protein once, without DNA. The specimen's table records 150,000 to 200,000 distinct CDR3 sequences. The sample comprised blood T cells: a sorted CD56 or NKG2C T cell subset, CD4+ or CD8+ T cells, or bulk PBMC T cells (not recorded which). The receptors were sampled from a man between 18 and 69 years old in good health.

The chain is built from TRBV20-1 and TRBJ2-2. CDR3 length equals 14 residues. Germline CDR1 DFQATT, CDR2 SNEGSKA (reference sequence). The chain's CDR3 is CSAQNGANTGELFF.

The chain has TRBV9 and TRBJ2-7; the D gene TCRdb calls, TRBD1, cannot be checked with no DNA. The CDR3 loop spans 16 amino acids. Germline loops: CDR1 SGDLS, CDR2 YYNGEE. CDR3: CASSARGDDGNYEQYF.

CDR3 sequence reads: CASSRRLEGYTGELFF. The chain carries TRBV6-5 and TRBJ2-2; TCRdb's D call of TRBD1 is untestable without DNA. The CDR3 has 16 amino acids. The germline gives CDR1 MNHEY, CDR2 SVGAGI.

The rearrangement links TRBV29-1 to TRBJ2-3; the D call of TRBD1 rests on TCRdb alone, since no DNA is present to check it. This CDR3 has 14 residues. Germline CDR1 SQVTM, CDR2 ANQGSEA. The CDR3 protein is CSVGGQLYPDTQYF.

The chain combines TRBV7-3 with TRBJ2-3. Per germline, CDR1 SGHTA and CDR2 FQGTGA. The CDR3 spans 15 residues. The chain's CDR3 is CASSLTGVVTDTQYF.

J is TRBJ1-5 and V is TRBV12-3 or TRBV12-4. The CDR3 is 16 residues long. The CDR3 loop reads CASSTEKGLSAGPQHF.

This chain uses TRBV6-1 with TRBJ1-1; with no DNA, the TCRdb D assignment of TRBD1 cannot be verified. The CDR3 has 13 amino acids. The germline gives CDR1 MNHNS, CDR2 SASEGT. The CDR3 sequence: CASLGVMNTEAFF.

The rearrangement joins TRBV27 to TRBJ2-1; as DNA is missing, the TRBD2 call by TCRdb cannot be tested. Per germline, CDR1 MNHEY and CDR2 SMNVEV (reference sequence). This CDR3 is built from 15 residues. The CDR3 spells CASSHLGLASNEQFF.

This CDR3 reads CASSGQPRDQETQYF. The chain combines TRBV12-3 or TRBV12-4 with TRBJ2-5; TCRdb gives TRBD1 as the D gene, but with no DNA this cannot be confirmed. CDR3 length: 15 residues.

The genes are TRBV28 and TRBJ2-3; TCRdb reports TRBD1, a call that lacks DNA to check it against. The CDR3 contains 15 residues. CDR1 is MDHEN and CDR2 is SYDVKM in the germline V gene. CDR3 amino acids: CASSFIREFADTQYF.

The rearrangement links TRBV3-1 to TRBJ2-1. The germline gives CDR1 LGHDT, CDR2 YNNKEL (reference sequence). This CDR3 is 14 amino acids long. The CDR3 region is CASQPGGSYNEQFF.

The chain recombines TRBV7-3 with TRBJ2-7. The CDR3 runs to 14 residues. Per the germline V gene, CDR1 is SGHTA and CDR2 is FQGTGA. CDR3 protein: CASSLGVGIYEQYF.

The chain carries TRBV2 and TRBJ2-3; TCRdb's D gene call, TRBD2, goes unchecked for lack of DNA. This CDR3 is 18 amino acids long. From germline, CDR1 is SNHLY and CDR2 FYNNEI. The CDR3: CASSVNPSGPPSTDTQYF.

V is TRBV11-1 and J is TRBJ2-1; lacking DNA, the TRBD1 call made by TCRdb goes unchecked. The CDR3 covers 16 residues. Germline CDR1 and CDR2: SGHAT and FQDESV (reference sequence). The CDR3 region is CASKGRGKEAYNEQFF.

The chain couples TRBV2 to TRBJ2-7; the D call of TRBD1 rests on TCRdb alone, since no DNA is present to check it. The germline V gene encodes CDR1 SNHLY and CDR2 FYNNEI. CDR3 length: 15 residues. The chain's CDR3 is CASSVTGTSSYEQYF. The complete variable domain, with remaining parts taken from reference TRBV2 and TRBJ2-7, reads EPEVTQTPSHQVTQMGQEVILRCVPISNHLYFYWYRQILGQKVEFLVSFYNNEISEKSEIFDDQFSVERPDGSNFTLKIRSTKLEDSAMYFCASSVTGTSSYEQYFGPGTRLTVT.

The chain carries TRBV2 and TRBJ2-5. CDR1 is SNHLY and CDR2 is FYNNEI in the germline V gene. The CDR3 totals 14 residues. The CDR3: CASSEGRVTETQYF.

The chain combines TRBV7-2 with TRBJ2-1; TCRdb reports TRBD1, a call that lacks DNA to check it against. The CDR3 covers 15 residues. In germline, CDR1 is SGHTA, CDR2 FQGNSA. CDR3 residues: CASSPFHRERNEQFF.

V and J are TRBV11-2 and TRBJ2-1; there is no DNA to check the TCRdb D call of TRBD2. Germline assignment: CDR1 SGHAT and CDR2 FQNNGV. The CDR3 spans 15 residues. The CDR3 loop reads CASIKLAGGRWEQFF.

The chain employs TRBV28 and TRBJ2-7; the TCRdb call, TRBD1, lacks DNA for checking. The CDR3 totals 13 residues. Germline V CDR1 and CDR2: MDHEN, SYDVKM. The CDR3 region is CASSLFQGYEQYF.

V usage is TRBV10-3 and J usage is TRBJ2-1; no DNA is available, so the TRBD2 call from TCRdb remains unchecked. This CDR3 spans 17 amino acids. The germline V gene encodes CDR1 ENHRY and CDR2 SYGVKD. CDR3 amino acids: CAISSGTSGGAVDEQFF.